This T cell receptor (beta chain) was observed in a study of T cells after yellow fever vaccination. Findings and caveats of the study: Researchers cautioned that FACS-sorted repertoires could harbor abundant clonotypes contaminating from the bulk population.

From the 5' RACE reads, TCRdb called clonotypes with MiXCR, one entry per CDR3 protein. The repertoire has approximately 120,000 distinct CDR3 sequences, 6.5% to 8% of them found once; the top ten carry around 2.6%. CDR3 length: 13 residues. V was trimmed by 6 bases and J by 2 bases, leaving 11 bases between them. The germline V gene has CDR1 SGHRS and CDR2 YFSETQ. This clonotype was observed at least ten times. Its antigen is not known. The sample here was CD4+ T cells sorted from PBMCs, taken 10 days after the first yellow fever vaccination. The chain combines TRBV5-1 with TRBJ2-5; D might be TRBD1 or TRBD2, each matching 5 bases. This receptor was identified in a man between 18 and 29 years old who received the YFV17D yellow fever vaccine. The CDR3 loop reads CASTQGEQETQYF. CDR3 bases: TGCGCCAGCACCCAAGGGGAGCAAGAGACCCAGTACTTC.